These 19 T cell receptor beta chains came from one sample sequenced in a study of Ad26.COV2.S vaccination and SARS-CoV-2 variants (dated by TCRdb to the early 2020s). The library was produced with the immunoSEQ multiplex PCR assay. TCRdb took this table from immuneACCESS and kept in-frame rearrangements with V and J called. Such tables lack part of the clones; where checked against another copy, unresolved V genes explain under half of the gap, and the rest is unexplained. The sample contains a few hundred thousand clones, roughly four fifths of them found a single time. Roughly 7.4% of the sample is taken by the ten largest. The label giving this sample's treatment or condition can be read as: about 20 received Ad26.COV2.S at low or high dose, single or two shots; roughly five received placebo; per-sample allocation not given. For vaccine and placebo recipients, repertoires were sequenced using samples collected on day 63 after the first injection.

Sequencing was performed on peripheral blood, taken in a trial of Ad26.COV2.S vaccine versus placebo. The receptors were sampled from a person between 18 and 60 years old who received the Ad26.COV2.S COVID-19 vaccine or a placebo.

The table lists this clone with a few counts. The rearrangement links TRBV28 to TRBJ1-1; 8 nucleotides align to TRBD1. V shed 5 bases, J shed 4 bases, and the junction held 9 bases outside the gene matches. Germline loops: CDR1 MDHEN, CDR2 SYDVKM. The CDR3 totals 15 residues. The CDR3 DNA sequence: TGTGCCAGCAGTCCGGACAGGGTAAGAATCACTGAAGCTTTCTTT. Its protein is CASSPDRVRITEAFF.

Only a few counts were recorded for this clone. This rearrangement joins TRBV7-2 to TRBJ1-5; D might be TRBD1 (5 bases). Trimming cost V 1 base and J 9 bases, with 13 bases left between them. Germline-derived CDR1 and CDR2 are SGHTA and FQGNSA. The CDR3 covers 14 residues. The chain's CDR3 is CASSLGRRGVPQHF. CDR3 bases: TGTGCCAGCAGCTTAGGCCGGAGAGGGGTGCCCCAGCATTTT.

The V gene is TRBV29-1, the J gene TRBJ2-3; 7 nucleotides align to TRBD2. CDR1 and CDR2 (germline): SQVTM, ANQGSEA. The CDR3 runs 16 residues. Unmatched junction bases numbered 15, after V lost 4 bases and J lost 5 bases. CDR3 residues: CSVGRLAGARGDTQYF. The CDR3 nucleotides read TGCAGCGTTGGCCGGTTAGCGGGCGCGCGAGGAGATACGCAGTATTTT.

The chain links TRBV5-1 to TRBJ2-5, with 11 bases lining up with TRBD2. There are 16 residues in the CDR3. Germline V gene lookup returns CDR1 SGHRS and CDR2 YFSETQ. The trim removed 2 bases at V and 2 bases at J, leaving 5 bases unmatched. CDR3 sequence (DNA): TGCGCCAGCAGCTTCGGACTAGCGGGCGAACAAGAGACCCAGTACTTC. Protein: CASSFGLAGEQETQYF.

The V call is TRBV2, the J call TRBJ1-6; unclear D gene. Trimming removed 6 bases at V and 7 bases at J, with 13 bases between. CDR3 length: 14 residues. Looked up from germline, CDR1 is SNHLY and CDR2 is FYNNEI. The CDR3 here is CASRRGRQNSPLHF. DNA of the CDR3: TGTGCCAGCAGGCGCGGGAGACAAAATTCACCCCTCCACTTT.

The J gene is TRBJ2-5, the V gene TRBV19; D uncertain. This CDR3 region has 13 residues. The ends were cut back, 3 bases at V and 10 bases at J, with 15 bases in the middle. Germline V gene sequence: CDR1 LNHDA, CDR2 SQIVND (reference sequence). CDR3 sequence: CASSILLFNDQYF. The DNA for the CDR3 is TGTGCCAGTAGTATCCTTCTTTTTAATGACCAGTACTTC.

This clone turned up a few times. The J gene is TRBJ2-1, the V gene TRBV6-4; D is ambiguous. Trimming stripped 4 bases from V and 9 bases from J, with 19 bases between. The CDR3 totals 15 residues. Germline CDR1 is MRHNA and CDR2 is SNTAGT. The CDR3 loop is CASSVGPNGNAEQFF. CDR3 DNA: TGTGCCAGCAGTGTAGGACCTAACGGAAATGCTGAGCAGTTCTTC.

The V gene is TRBV12-5, the J gene TRBJ1-1; tentatively, D is TRBD1 (6 bases). CDR1 and CDR2 from the germline V gene are LGHNT and FRNRAP. The CDR3 length is 15 residues. V was pared by 5 bases and J by 0 bases, with 13 bases between. CDR3 coding DNA: TGTGCTAGTGGTGCCGGACAGATAATGAACACTGAAGCTTTCTTT. It yields the protein CASGAGQIMNTEAFF. The complete variable domain, with remaining parts taken from reference TRBV12-5 and TRBJ1-1, reads DARVTQTPRHKVTEMGQEVTMRCQPILGHNTVFWYRQTMMQGLELLAYFRNRAPLDDSGMPKDRFSAEMPDATLATLKIQPSEPRDSAVYFCASGAGQIMNTEAFFGQGTRLTVV.

This chain uses TRBV6-2 or TRBV6-3 with TRBJ1-6; unclear D gene. This CDR3 contains 14 residues. V shed 2 bases and J shed 10 bases, with 12 bases lying between them. Germline V gene lookup returns CDR1 MNHEY and CDR2 SVGEGT. The CDR3 loop reads CASSYPHPTSPLHF. The CDR3 DNA reads TGTGCCAGCAGTTACCCACACCCGACCTCACCCCTCCACTTT.

The chain has TRBV11-2 and TRBJ2-1; D may be TRBD2 (6 bases). The CDR3 consists of 18 residues. V was clipped by 3 bases and J by 1 base, with 19 bases between them. Per the germline V gene, CDR1 is SGHAT and CDR2 is FQNNGV. The CDR3 is CASSLSFIAGFSYNEQFF. The CDR3 nucleotides read TGTGCCAGCAGCTTGAGTTTCATCGCGGGGTTTTCCTACAATGAGCAGTTCTTC.

The chain links TRBV11-3 to TRBJ1-3; 7 bases align to TRBD1. Trimming removed 4 bases from V and 4 bases from J; junction bases left unmatched: 13. The CDR3 extends over 17 amino acids. The germline V gene encodes CDR1 SGHNT and CDR2 YENEEA. DNA of the CDR3: TGTGCCAGCAGCTCGCCCCGACAGGGAGATGCGGGAAACACCATATATTTT. It specifies CASSSPRQGDAGNTIYF.

This clone has only a few counts. V and J are TRBV10-1 and TRBJ2-3, with 7 bases aligning to TRBD1. This CDR3 spans 15 amino acids. Trimming removed 11 bases from V and 4 bases from J; junction bases left unmatched: 15. The V gene's germline CDR1 is WNHNN and CDR2 SYGVQD (reference sequence). DNA for the CDR3: TGCGCCGGACCACTTTCGAGGGGGCTAGCAGATACGCAGTATTTT. Its translation: CAGPLSRGLADTQYF.

The chain recombines TRBV4-3 with TRBJ1-2; D unresolved. V was pared by 6 bases and J by 8 bases, with 22 bases between. Germline assignment: CDR1 LGHNA and CDR2 YSLEER. The CDR3 extends over 15 amino acids. The CDR3 region has the DNA TGCGCCAGCAGTCCAAGGTGGGCACAGCGGGAGGGCTACACCTTC. Its protein is CASSPRWAQREGYTF.

The chain employs TRBV3-1 (or the pseudogene TRBV3-2) and TRBJ2-2, with D tentatively TRBD2 (6 bases). CDR1 is LGHDT and CDR2 is YNNKEL in the germline V gene (reference sequence). CDR3 size: 15 residues. With 4 bases removed from V and 3 bases from J, the gap between germline ends came to 12 bases. The CDR3 sequence is CASSRWREDTGELFF. The CDR3 DNA reads TGTGCCAGCAGCCGGTGGAGGGAAGACACCGGGGAGCTGTTTTTT.

This chain uses TRBV5-1 with TRBJ2-3; D is uncertain. This CDR3 has 14 residues. Germline V gives CDR1 SGHRS, CDR2 YFSETQ. V lost 4 bases and J 2 bases, leaving 11 bases between the germline ends. The CDR3 DNA reads as TGCGCCAGCAGCAACCCGAGAGACACAGATACGCAGTATTTT. As protein: CASSNPRDTDTQYF.

This clone was seen a few times. CDR3 in DNA: TGCGCCAGCAGCACAGGCTACCTGAACACTGAAGCTTTCTTT. Amino acids: CASSTGYLNTEAFF. The chain recombines TRBV5-1 with TRBJ1-1; TRBD1 might be the D (5 bases). The CDR3 covers 14 residues. V lost 4 bases, J lost 0 bases, and 10 bases lay in between. CDR1 and CDR2 from the germline V gene are SGHRS and YFSETQ.

The CDR3 sequence: CASLQGAQGLGELFF. The DNA for the CDR3 is TGTGCCAGCCTCCAGGGGGCGCAGGGGTTGGGGGAGCTGTTTTTT. The rearrangement joins TRBV5-6 to TRBJ2-2, with 8 bases that match TRBD1. CDR3 size: 15 residues. Germline CDR1 SGHDT, CDR2 YYEEEE. V was clipped by 7 bases and J by 8 bases; unmatched bases: 13.

The genes are TRBV7-2 and TRBJ2-5; TRBD2 matches 10 bases. The CDR3 is 14 residues long. Trimming removed 4 bases from V and 4 bases from J; junction bases left unmatched: 3. Germline V gene data show CDR1 as SGHTA and CDR2 as FQGNSA. The CDR3, as DNA: TGTGCCAGCAGCTCCCTAGCGGGGGTAGAGACCCAGTACTTC. Translation gives CASSSLAGVETQYF.

The chain employs TRBV18 and TRBJ2-7, with D uncertain. Trimming removed 2 bases at V and 3 bases at J, with 8 bases between. The CDR3 consists of 13 residues. From germline, CDR1 is KGHSH and CDR2 LQKENI. The CDR3 spells CASSPRSGYEQYF. CDR3 in DNA: TGTGCCAGCTCACCAAGGTCCGGCTACGAGCAGTACTTC.